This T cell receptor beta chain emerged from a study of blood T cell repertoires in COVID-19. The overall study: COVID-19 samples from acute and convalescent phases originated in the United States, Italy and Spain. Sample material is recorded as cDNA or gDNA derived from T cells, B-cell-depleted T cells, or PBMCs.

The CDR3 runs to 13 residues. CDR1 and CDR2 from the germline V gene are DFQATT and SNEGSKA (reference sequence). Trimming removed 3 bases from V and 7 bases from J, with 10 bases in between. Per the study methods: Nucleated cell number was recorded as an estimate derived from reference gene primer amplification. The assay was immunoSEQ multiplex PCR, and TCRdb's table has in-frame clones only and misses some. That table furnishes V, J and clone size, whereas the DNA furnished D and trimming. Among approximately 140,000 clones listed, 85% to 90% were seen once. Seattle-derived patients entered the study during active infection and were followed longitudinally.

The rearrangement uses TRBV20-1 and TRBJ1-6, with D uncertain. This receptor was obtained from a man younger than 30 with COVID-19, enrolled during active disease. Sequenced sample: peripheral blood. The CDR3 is CSASEQPNSPLHF. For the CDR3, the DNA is TGCAGTGCTAGTGAACAGCCGAATTCACCCCTCCACTTT.